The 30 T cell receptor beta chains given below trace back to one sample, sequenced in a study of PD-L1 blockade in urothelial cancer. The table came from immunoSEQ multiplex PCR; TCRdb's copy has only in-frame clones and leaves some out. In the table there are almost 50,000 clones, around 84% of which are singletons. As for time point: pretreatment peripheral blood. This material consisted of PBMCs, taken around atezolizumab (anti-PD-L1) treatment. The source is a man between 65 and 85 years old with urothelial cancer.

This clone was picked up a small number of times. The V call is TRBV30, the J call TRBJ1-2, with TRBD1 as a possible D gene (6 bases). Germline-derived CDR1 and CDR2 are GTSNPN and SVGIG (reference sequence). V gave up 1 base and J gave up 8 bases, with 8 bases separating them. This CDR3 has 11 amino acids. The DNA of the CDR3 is TGTGCCTGGAGTGAGAGGGGGGGCTACACCTTC. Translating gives CAWSERGGYTF.

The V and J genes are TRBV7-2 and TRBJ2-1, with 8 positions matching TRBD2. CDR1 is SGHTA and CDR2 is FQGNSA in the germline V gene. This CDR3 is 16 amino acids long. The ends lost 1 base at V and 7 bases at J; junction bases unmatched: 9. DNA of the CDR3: TGTGCCAGCAGCTTAGTACGGGAGGGGCGGGGTAATGAGCAGTTCTTC. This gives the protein CASSLVREGRGNEQFF.

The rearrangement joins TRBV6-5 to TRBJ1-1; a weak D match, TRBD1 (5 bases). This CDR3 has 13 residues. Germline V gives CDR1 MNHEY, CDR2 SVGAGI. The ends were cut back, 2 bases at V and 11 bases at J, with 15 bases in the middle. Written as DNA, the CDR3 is TGTGCCAGCAGTTACGAAGGGGATAGAATCGCTTTCTTT. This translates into CASSYEGDRIAFF.

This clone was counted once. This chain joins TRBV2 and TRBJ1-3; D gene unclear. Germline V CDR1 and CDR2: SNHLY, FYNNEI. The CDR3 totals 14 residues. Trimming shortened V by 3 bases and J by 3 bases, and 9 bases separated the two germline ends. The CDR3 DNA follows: TGTGCCAGCAGTGACTCCGGGATTGGAAACACCATATATTTT. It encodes CASSDSGIGNTIYF.

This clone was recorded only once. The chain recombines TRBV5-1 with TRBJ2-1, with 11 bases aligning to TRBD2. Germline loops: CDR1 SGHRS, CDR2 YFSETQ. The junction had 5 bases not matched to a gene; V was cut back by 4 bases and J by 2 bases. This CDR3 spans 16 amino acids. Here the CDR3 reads CASSPSGLAAYNEQFF. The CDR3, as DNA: TGCGCCAGCAGCCCCTCGGGACTAGCGGCCTACAATGAGCAGTTCTTC.

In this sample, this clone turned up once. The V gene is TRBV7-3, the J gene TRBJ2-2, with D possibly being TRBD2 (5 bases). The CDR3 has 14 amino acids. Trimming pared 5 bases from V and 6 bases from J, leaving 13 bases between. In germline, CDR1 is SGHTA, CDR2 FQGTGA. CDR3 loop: CASSPTSFPGELFF. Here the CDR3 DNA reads TGTGCCAGCAGCCCAACTAGTTTTCCCGGGGAGCTGTTTTTT. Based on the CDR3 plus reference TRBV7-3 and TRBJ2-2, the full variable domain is GAGVSQTPSNKVTEKGKYVELRCDPISGHTALYWYRQSLGQGPEFLIYFQGTGAADDSGLPNDRFFAVRPEGSVSTLKIQRTERGDSAVYLCASSPTSFPGELFFGEGSRLTVL.

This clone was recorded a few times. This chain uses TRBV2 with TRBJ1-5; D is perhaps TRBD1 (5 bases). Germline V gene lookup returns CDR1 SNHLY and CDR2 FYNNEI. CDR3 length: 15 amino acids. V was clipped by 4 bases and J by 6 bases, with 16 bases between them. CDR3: CASSGTQGGGQPQHF. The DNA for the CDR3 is TGTGCCAGCAGTGGAACCCAGGGTGGCGGTCAGCCCCAGCATTTT.

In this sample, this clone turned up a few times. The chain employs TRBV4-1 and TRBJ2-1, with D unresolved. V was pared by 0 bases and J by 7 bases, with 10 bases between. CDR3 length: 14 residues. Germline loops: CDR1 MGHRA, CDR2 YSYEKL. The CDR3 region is CASSQEWVGNEQFF. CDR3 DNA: TGCGCCAGCAGCCAAGAATGGGTCGGGAATGAGCAGTTCTTC.

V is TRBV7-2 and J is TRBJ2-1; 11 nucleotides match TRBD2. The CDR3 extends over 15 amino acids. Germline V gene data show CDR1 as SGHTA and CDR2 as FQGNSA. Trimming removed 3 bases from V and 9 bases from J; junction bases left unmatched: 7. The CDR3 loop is CASSFTSGSGSEQFF. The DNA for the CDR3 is TGTGCCAGCAGCTTCACTAGCGGGAGTGGGAGTGAGCAGTTCTTC. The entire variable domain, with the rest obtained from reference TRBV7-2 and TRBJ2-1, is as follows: GAGVSQSPSNKVTEKGKDVELRCDPISGHTALYWYRQSLGQGLEFLIYFQGNSAPDKSGLPSDRFSAERTGGSVSTLTIQRTQQEDSAVYLCASSFTSGSGSEQFFGPGTRLTVL.

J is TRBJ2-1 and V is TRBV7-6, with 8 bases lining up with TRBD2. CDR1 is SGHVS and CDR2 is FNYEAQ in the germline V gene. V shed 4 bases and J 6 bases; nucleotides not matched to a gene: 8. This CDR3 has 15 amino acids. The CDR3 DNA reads TGTGCCAGCAGCTATCCGGGACTAGGTGGCAATGAGCAGTTCTTC. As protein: CASSYPGLGGNEQFF.

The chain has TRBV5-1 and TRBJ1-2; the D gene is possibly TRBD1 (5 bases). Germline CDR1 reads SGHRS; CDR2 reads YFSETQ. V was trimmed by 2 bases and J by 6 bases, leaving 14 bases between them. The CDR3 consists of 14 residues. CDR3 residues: CASSFGRGEDGYTF. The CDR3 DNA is TGCGCCAGCAGCTTCGGAAGAGGGGAGGATGGCTACACCTTC.

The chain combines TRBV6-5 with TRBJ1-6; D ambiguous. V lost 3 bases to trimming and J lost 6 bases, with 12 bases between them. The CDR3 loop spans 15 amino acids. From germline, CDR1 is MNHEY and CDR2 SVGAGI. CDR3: CASSYGVSGNSPLHF. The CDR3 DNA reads TGTGCCAGCAGTTATGGAGTTTCGGGTAATTCACCCCTCCACTTT.

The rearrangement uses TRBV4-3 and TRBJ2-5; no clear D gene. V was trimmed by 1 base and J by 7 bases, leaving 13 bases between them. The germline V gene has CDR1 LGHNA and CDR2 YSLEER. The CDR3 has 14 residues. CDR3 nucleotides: TGCGCCAGCAGCCAAGGGTCGGGTAGTGCGACCCAGTACTTC. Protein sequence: CASSQGSGSATQYF.

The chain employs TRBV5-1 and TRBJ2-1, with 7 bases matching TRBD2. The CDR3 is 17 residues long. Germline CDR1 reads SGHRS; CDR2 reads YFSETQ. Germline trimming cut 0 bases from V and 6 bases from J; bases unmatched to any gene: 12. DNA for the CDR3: TGCGCCAGCAGCTTGGAGTCCGGGACTACCATCCCCAATGAGCAGTTCTTC. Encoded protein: CASSLESGTTIPNEQFF.

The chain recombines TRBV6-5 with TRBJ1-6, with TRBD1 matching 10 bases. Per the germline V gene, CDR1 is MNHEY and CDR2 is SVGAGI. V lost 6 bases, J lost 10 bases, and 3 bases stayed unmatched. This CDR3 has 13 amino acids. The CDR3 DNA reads TGTGCCAGCAGGGGGACAGGGGAATCACCCCTCCACTTT. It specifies CASRGTGESPLHF.

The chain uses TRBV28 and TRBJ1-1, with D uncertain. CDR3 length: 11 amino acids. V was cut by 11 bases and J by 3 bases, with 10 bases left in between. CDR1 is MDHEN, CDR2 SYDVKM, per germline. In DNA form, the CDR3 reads TGTGCCTTTCACGGGGACACTGAAGCTTTCTTT. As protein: CAFHGDTEAFF.

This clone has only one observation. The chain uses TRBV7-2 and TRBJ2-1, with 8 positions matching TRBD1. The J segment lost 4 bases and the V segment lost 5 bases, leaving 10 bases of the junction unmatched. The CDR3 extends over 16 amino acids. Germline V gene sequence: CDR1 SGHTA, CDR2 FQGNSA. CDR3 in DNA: TGTGCCAGCAGCCGCGGGACAGGAACCCTATACAATGAGCAGTTCTTC. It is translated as CASSRGTGTLYNEQFF.

The CDR3 region has the DNA TGTGCCATCAGGGGACAGGGGGTCTACGAGCAGTACTTC. Translating gives CAIRGQGVYEQYF. V and J are TRBV10-3 and TRBJ2-7, with 11 bases fitting TRBD1. Germline-derived CDR1 and CDR2 are ENHRY and SYGVKD. The V gene end was trimmed by 6 bases and the J gene end by 3 bases; junction bases not matched to a gene: 1. The CDR3 is 13 residues long.

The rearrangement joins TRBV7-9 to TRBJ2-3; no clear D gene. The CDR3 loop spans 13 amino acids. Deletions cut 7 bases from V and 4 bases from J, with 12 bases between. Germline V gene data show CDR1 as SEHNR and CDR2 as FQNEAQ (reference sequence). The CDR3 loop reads CASNPSGADTQYF. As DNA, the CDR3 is TGTGCCAGCAACCCGTCGGGTGCAGATACGCAGTATTTT.

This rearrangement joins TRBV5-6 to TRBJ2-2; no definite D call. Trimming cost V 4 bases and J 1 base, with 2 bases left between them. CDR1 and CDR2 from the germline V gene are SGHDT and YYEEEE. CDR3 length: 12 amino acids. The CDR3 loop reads CASSLNTGELFF. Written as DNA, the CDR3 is TGTGCCAGCAGCCTGAACACCGGGGAGCTGTTTTTT.

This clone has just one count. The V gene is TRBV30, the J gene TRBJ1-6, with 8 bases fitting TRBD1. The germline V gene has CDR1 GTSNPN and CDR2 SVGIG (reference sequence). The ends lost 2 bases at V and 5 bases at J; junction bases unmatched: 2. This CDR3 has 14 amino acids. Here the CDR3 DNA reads TGTGCCTGGAGTAAGGGACAGGATAATTCACCCCTCCACTTT. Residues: CAWSKGQDNSPLHF.

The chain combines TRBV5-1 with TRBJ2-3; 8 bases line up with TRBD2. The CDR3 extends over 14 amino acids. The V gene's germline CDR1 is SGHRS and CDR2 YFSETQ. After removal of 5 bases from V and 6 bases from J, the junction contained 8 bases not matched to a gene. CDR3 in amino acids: CASRPAGAYDTQYF. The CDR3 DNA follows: TGCGCCAGCAGACCAGCGGGAGCCTACGATACGCAGTATTTT.

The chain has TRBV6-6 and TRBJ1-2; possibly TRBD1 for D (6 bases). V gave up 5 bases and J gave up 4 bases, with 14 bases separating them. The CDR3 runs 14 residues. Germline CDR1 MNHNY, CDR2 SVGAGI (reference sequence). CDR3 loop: CASSGDTQIYGYTF. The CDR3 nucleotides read TGTGCCAGCAGTGGGGACACCCAAATCTATGGCTACACCTTC.

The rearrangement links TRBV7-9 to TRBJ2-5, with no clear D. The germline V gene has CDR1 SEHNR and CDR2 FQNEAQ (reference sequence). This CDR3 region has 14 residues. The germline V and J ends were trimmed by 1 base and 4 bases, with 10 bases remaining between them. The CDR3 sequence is CASSLGSGRETQYF. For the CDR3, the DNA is TGTGCCAGCAGCTTAGGATCTGGGCGAGAGACCCAGTACTTC.

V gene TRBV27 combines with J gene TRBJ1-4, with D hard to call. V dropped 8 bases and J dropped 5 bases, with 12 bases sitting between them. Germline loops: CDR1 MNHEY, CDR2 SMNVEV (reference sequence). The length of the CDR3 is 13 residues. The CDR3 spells CASAPRENEKLFF. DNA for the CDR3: TGTGCCAGCGCCCCTAGGGAGAATGAAAAACTGTTTTTT.

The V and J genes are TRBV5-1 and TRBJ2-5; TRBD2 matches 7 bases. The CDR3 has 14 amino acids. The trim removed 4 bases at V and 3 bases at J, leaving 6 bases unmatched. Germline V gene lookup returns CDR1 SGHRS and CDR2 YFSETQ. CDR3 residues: CASSPGGGEETQYF. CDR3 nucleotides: TGCGCCAGCAGCCCAGGCGGGGGAGAAGAGACCCAGTACTTC.

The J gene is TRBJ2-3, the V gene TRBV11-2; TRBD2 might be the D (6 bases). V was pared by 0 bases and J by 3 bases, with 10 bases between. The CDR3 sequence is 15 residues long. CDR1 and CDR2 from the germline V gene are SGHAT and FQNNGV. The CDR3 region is CASSLEIGSTDTQYF. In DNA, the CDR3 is TGTGCCAGCAGCTTAGAGATCGGGAGTACAGATACGCAGTATTTT.

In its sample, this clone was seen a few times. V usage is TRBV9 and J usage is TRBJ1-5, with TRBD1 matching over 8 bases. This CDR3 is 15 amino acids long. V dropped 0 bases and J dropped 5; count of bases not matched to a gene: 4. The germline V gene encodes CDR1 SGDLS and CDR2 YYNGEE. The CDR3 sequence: CASSVAGQGDQPQHF. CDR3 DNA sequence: TGTGCCAGCAGCGTAGCCGGACAGGGTGATCAGCCCCAGCATTTT.

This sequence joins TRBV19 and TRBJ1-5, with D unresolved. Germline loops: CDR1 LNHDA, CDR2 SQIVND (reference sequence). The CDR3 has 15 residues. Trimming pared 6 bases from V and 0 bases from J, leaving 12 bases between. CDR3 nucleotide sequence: TGTGCCAGTAGACCCGAGGAATATAGCAATCAGCCCCAGCATTTT. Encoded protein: CASRPEEYSNQPQHF.

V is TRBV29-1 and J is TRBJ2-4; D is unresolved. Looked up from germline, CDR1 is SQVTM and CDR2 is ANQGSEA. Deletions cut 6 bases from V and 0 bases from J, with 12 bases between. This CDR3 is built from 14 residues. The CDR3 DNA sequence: TGCAGCGTGAGAGATAAATTAGCCAAAAACATTCAGTACTTC. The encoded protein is CSVRDKLAKNIQYF. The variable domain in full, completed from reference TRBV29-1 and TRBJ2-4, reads SAVISQKPSRDICQRGTSLTIQCQVDSQVTMMFWYRQQPGQSLTLIATANQGSEATYESGFVIDKFPISRPNLTFSTLTVSNMSPEDSSIYLCSVRDKLAKNIQYFGAGTRLSVL.